One and the same sample provided the 2 T cell receptor beta chains below, sequenced in a study of T-cell reconstitution after alpha-beta-depleted transplantation in children. Unique molecular identifiers featured in how the TCRbeta library was prepared. TCRdb processed the PCR reads anew with MiXCR; each CDR3 protein has one entry. The sample holds some 130,000 distinct CDR3 sequences, about 9.5% seen once. The sequenced sample was PBMCs, mostly from graft donor cells, obtained 180 days after TCRalphabeta/CD19-depleted stem cell transplant. All receptors come from a girl under three years old who had a stem cell transplant for combined immunodeficiency, so the T cells may come from the graft donor.

In its sample, this clonotype was seen many times. The CDR3 DNA reads as TGCGCCAGCAGCTGGGGCTACGAGCAGTACTTC. Amino acid sequence: CASSWGYEQYF. The chain links TRBV5-1 to TRBJ2-7; D gene uncertain. The CDR3 is 11 residues long. V lost 3 bases, J lost 3 bases, and 4 bases lay in between. Germline CDR1 is SGHRS and CDR2 is YFSETQ.

CDR3 sequence reads: CASSLGYVGTSTEAFF. The CDR3 DNA follows: TGTGCCAGCAGCTTAGGATATGTGGGTACTTCCACTGAAGCTTTCTTT. The chain joins TRBV7-9 to TRBJ1-1, with no clear D. In germline, CDR1 is SEHNR, CDR2 FQNEAQ (reference sequence). The CDR3 is 16 residues long. The germline V and J ends were trimmed by 1 base and 4 bases, with 16 bases remaining between them.